This T cell receptor beta chain was obtained from a study of CDR3 diversity in severe acne. The CDR3 contains 14 residues. V was shortened by 5 bases and J by 0 bases, with 9 bases between the two germline ends. CDR1 and CDR2 (germline): SGHRS, YFSETQ. Each CDR3 protein gets one entry after TCRdb re-called the PCR reads with MiXCR. The sample lists over 85,000 distinct CDR3 sequences; approximately 47% were seen once. This clonotype has just a few counts. The receptor was derived from a male donor with acne. The chain has TRBV5-1 and TRBJ1-5; D gene ambiguous. Input material: blood. In DNA, the CDR3 is TGCGCCAGCAGGGGCGACGGTAGCAATCAGCCCCAGCATTTT. Translation: CASRGDGSNQPQHF.